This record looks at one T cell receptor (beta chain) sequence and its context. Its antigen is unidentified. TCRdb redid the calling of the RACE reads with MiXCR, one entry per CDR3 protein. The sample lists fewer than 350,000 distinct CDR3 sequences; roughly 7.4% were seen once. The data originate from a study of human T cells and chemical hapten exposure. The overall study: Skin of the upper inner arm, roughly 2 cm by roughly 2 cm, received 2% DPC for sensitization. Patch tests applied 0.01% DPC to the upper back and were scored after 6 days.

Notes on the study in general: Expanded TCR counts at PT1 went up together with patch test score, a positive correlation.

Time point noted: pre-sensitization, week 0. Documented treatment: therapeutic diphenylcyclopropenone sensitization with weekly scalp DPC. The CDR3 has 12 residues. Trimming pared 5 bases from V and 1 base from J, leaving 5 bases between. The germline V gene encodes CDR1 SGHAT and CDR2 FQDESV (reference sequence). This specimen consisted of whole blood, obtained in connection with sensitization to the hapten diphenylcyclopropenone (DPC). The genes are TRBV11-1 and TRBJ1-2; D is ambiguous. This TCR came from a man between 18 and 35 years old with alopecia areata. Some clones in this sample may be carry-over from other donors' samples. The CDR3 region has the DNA TGTGCCAGCAGCATCGATAACTATGGCTACACCTTC. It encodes CASSIDNYGYTF.